This is a list of T cell receptor beta chains from one sample in a study of shared clonotypes between healthy human individuals. Measured with immunoSEQ multiplex PCR; TCRdb has only the in-frame clones, and not every one. In the table there are around 2,000,000 clones, about 95% of which are singletons. The sequencing sample was made of naive CD8+ T cells sorted from blood. These receptors all come from a man younger than 30 in good health. Each CDR3 is given with its conserved first and last residue. The order of the fields is J gene, clone size, D gene, V gene, CDR3 DNA, CDR3 protein. D genes are given only for firm matches. The size of a clone is reported for some rows only, either as once, few or many, or as a class for expanded clones.

j_call: TRBJ2-6; clone_size: -; d_call: -; v_call: TRBV4-3; cdr3_nt: TGCGCCAGCAGCAGTCTTGGGGCCAACGTCCTGACTTTC; cdr3_aa: CASSSLGANVLTF
j_call: TRBJ2-2; clone_size: once; d_call: -; v_call: TRBV7-6; cdr3_nt: TGTGCCAGCAGCTTAGTGAGCTCCACCGGGGAGCTGTTTTTT; cdr3_aa: CASSLVSSTGELFF
j_call: TRBJ2-7; clone_size: once; d_call: TRBD1; v_call: TRBV7-9; cdr3_nt: TGTGCCAGCAGCCCCGGACAGGGCCCCTACGAGCAGTACTTC; cdr3_aa: CASSPGQGPYEQYF
j_call: TRBJ1-5; clone_size: -; d_call: -; v_call: TRBV27; cdr3_nt: TGTGCCAGCAGTCCCGTTGGGGGCAATCAGCCCCAGCATTTT; cdr3_aa: CASSPVGGNQPQHF
j_call: TRBJ2-5; clone_size: -; d_call: -; v_call: TRBV6-5; cdr3_nt: TGTGCCAGCAGCCTCGGGGTCCTGCAAGAGGACCAGTACTTC; cdr3_aa: CASSLGVLQEDQYF
j_call: TRBJ2-1; clone_size: -; d_call: TRBD2; v_call: TRBV30; cdr3_nt: TGTGCCTGGGACGGACTAGCGGGGGTGGATGAGCAGTTCTTC; cdr3_aa: CAWDGLAGVDEQFF
j_call: TRBJ2-3; clone_size: once; d_call: -; v_call: TRBV5-1; cdr3_nt: TGCGCCAGCAGCTTGGACTGGGGGTCCACAGATACGCAGTATTTT; cdr3_aa: CASSLDWGSTDTQYF
j_call: TRBJ1-1; clone_size: -; d_call: -; v_call: TRBV5-6; cdr3_nt: TGTGCCAGCAGCATCTCAGGGCCTACTGAAGCTTTCTTT; cdr3_aa: CASSISGPTEAFF
j_call: TRBJ2-7; clone_size: -; d_call: TRBD2; v_call: TRBV19; cdr3_nt: TGTGCCAGTAGTGCCCGGGGGGACTACGAGCAGTACTTC; cdr3_aa: CASSARGDYEQYF
j_call: TRBJ2-3; clone_size: -; d_call: -; v_call: TRBV27; cdr3_nt: TGTGCCAGCAGTTTAACGGTCACAGATACGCAGTATTTT; cdr3_aa: CASSLTVTDTQYF
j_call: TRBJ1-5; clone_size: -; d_call: TRBD1; v_call: TRBV28; cdr3_nt: TGTGCCAGCAGTAGCAGGGGGCGTCATAGTCAGCCCCAGCATTTT; cdr3_aa: CASSSRGRHSQPQHF
j_call: TRBJ2-7; clone_size: -; d_call: TRBD1; v_call: TRBV7-9; cdr3_nt: TGTGCCAGCAGCTTAGTAGGGACAGGGCTCCACGAGCAGTACTTC; cdr3_aa: CASSLVGTGLHEQYF
j_call: TRBJ2-2; clone_size: -; d_call: -; v_call: TRBV6-5; cdr3_nt: TGTGCCAGCAGTTACTTTCAGAACACCGGGGAGCTGTTTTTT; cdr3_aa: CASSYFQNTGELFF
j_call: TRBJ2-5; clone_size: -; d_call: -; v_call: TRBV11-2; cdr3_nt: TGTGCCAGCAGCTTTTTCCCGGCGGGCCAAGAGACCCAGTACTTC; cdr3_aa: CASSFFPAGQETQYF
j_call: TRBJ2-1; clone_size: -; d_call: -; v_call: TRBV6-6; cdr3_nt: TGTGCCAGCAGTTACGCGGTCGGTGAGCAGTTCTTC; cdr3_aa: CASSYAVGEQFF
j_call: TRBJ2-5; clone_size: -; d_call: -; v_call: TRBV6-1; cdr3_nt: TGTGCCAGCAGTGAAGTTATCTTGTCGGACTCTCCCAGGCAGGAGACCCAGTACTTC; cdr3_aa: CASSEVILSDSPRQETQYF
j_call: TRBJ1-5; clone_size: -; d_call: -; v_call: TRBV29-1; cdr3_nt: TGCAGCGTCCACACCGGAAGGGGACGGACAACCTATAGCAATCAGCCCCAGCATTTT; cdr3_aa: CSVHTGRGRTTYSNQPQHF
j_call: TRBJ1-3; clone_size: once; d_call: -; v_call: TRBV5-6; cdr3_nt: TGTGCCAGCAGCGCCGGACGTTCTGGAAACACCATATATTTT; cdr3_aa: CASSAGRSGNTIYF
j_call: TRBJ2-5; clone_size: -; d_call: -; v_call: TRBV6-4; cdr3_nt: TGTGCCACCTCTGCGGGACCGAACCAAGAGACCCAGTACTTC; cdr3_aa: CATSAGPNQETQYF
j_call: TRBJ2-1; clone_size: -; d_call: -; v_call: TRBV6-1; cdr3_nt: TGTGCCAGCAGTGATTTTCAGGGGGGAACCTACAATGAGCAGTTCTTC; cdr3_aa: CASSDFQGGTYNEQFF
j_call: TRBJ1-4; clone_size: -; d_call: -; v_call: TRBV7-9; cdr3_nt: TGTGCCAGCAGCCAGGCGGGGAACAATGAAAAACTGTTTTTT; cdr3_aa: CASSQAGNNEKLFF
j_call: TRBJ1-1; clone_size: -; d_call: -; v_call: TRBV2; cdr3_nt: TGTGCCAGCAGAGGGGTTGAAGCTTTCTTT; cdr3_aa: CASRGVEAFF